This T cell receptor (beta chain) appears in the sequencing data of a study of OX40 agonist ivuxolimab in advanced cancers. On the study more broadly: The dose-escalation group included hepatocellular carcinoma, melanoma, renal cell carcinoma and head and neck cancer.

The CDR3 extends over 15 amino acids. V gave up 3 bases and J gave up 3 bases, with 14 bases separating them. Germline lookup yields CDR1 MGHRA and CDR2 YSYEKL. Some clones are missing from TCRdb's copy, which holds only in-frame ones; the method was immunoSEQ multiplex PCR. The profile shows 30,000 to 35,000 clones, more than 90% of them singletons. The sample in question was CD4+ or CD8+ T cells sorted from blood, obtained in a trial of the OX40 agonist ivuxolimab. The sequence was obtained from an adult with an advanced solid tumor such as melanoma, head and neck, liver or kidney cancer. The chain combines TRBV4-1 with TRBJ1-1; D unresolved. The CDR3 loop reads CASSQVYGIDTEAFF. DNA for the CDR3: TGCGCCAGCAGCCAGGTTTATGGGATCGACACTGAAGCTTTCTTT.